This T cell receptor beta chain was sequenced in a study of T cells in tumors after PD-1 blockade. Study-wide background: A subset received ongoing vismodegib 150 mg daily alongside anti-PD-1 therapy.

Time point specified: second of two post-therapy site-matched biopsies roughly two months apart. The ends were cut back, 4 bases at V and 0 bases at J, with 7 bases in the middle. The V gene's germline CDR1 is MGHRA and CDR2 YSYEKL. This CDR3 is built from 14 residues. Libraries were prepared by immunoSEQ multiplex PCR; TCRdb keeps only in-frame clonotypes and omits some of them. In the table there are 7,000 to 10,000 clones, about 62% of which are singletons. The source material was tumor tissue, sampled after anti-PD-1 treatment. The origin of this receptor is a human donor with basal cell carcinoma. The chain links TRBV4-1 to TRBJ2-4; D gene uncertain. In DNA, the CDR3 is TGCGCCAGCAGCCTCAACGTAGCCAAAAACATTCAGTACTTC. Its protein product is CASSLNVAKNIQYF.